The T cell receptor beta chain described here comes from a study of spatial heterogeneity in lung cancer. V dropped 2 bases and J dropped 3 bases, with 10 bases sitting between them. This CDR3 is built from 14 residues. The V gene's germline CDR1 is MDHEN and CDR2 SYDVKM. Described time point: sample taken at primary tumor resection. By share, this clonotype counts as medium-sized. Its specificity is not known. General observations from the study: Beta chains had around 12% coverage of tumor T cells, and alpha chains had around 7.2%. Tumors with more nonsynonymous mutations had more expanded intratumoral alpha and beta TCRs.

Via MiXCR, TCRdb re-called the 5' RACE reads, giving one row per CDR3 protein. The sample holds roughly 4,900 distinct CDR3 sequences, around 12% seen once. The TCR comes from a male donor with early-stage non-small cell lung cancer. The sequencing used lung tumor tissue, collected at surgery. V usage is TRBV28 and J usage is TRBJ1-2; D gene ambiguous. This CDR3 is CASSLAGSDYGYTF. Written as DNA, the CDR3 is TGTGCCAGCAGTTTAGCGGGGTCGGACTATGGCTACACCTTC.